This TCR beta chain was identified in a study of blood T cell repertoires in COVID-19. Across the whole study: The samples span acute and convalescent COVID-19 from the United States, Italy and Spain. T cells, B-cell-depleted T cells, or PBMCs provided the cDNA or gDNA that served as material.

Original methodology: Nucleated cell counts were estimated from reference gene primer amplification. Assay: immunoSEQ multiplex PCR; the TCRdb copy retains only in-frame clones and omits some. The V and J calls and clone size were taken over from that table, and D and trimming were inferred from the DNA. The sample holds some 97,000 clones, around four fifths seen once. There are 15 residues in the CDR3. The V end lost 10 bases, the J end lost 3 bases, and 19 bases lay between the germline ends. Germline assignment: CDR1 MDHEN and CDR2 SYDVKM. This TCR came from a man in his fifties or sixties with active or convalescent COVID-19. The chain combines TRBV28 with TRBJ2-1; D perhaps matches TRBD2 (7 bases). The sequenced sample was peripheral blood. The chain's CDR3 is CAIGGGGSIYNEQFF. The CDR3 DNA is TGTGCCATTGGGGGAGGGGGGTCTATCTACAATGAGCAGTTCTTC. Filled out from reference TRBV28 and TRBJ2-1, the complete variable domain reads DVKVTQSSRYLVKRTGEKVFLECVQDMDHENMFWYRQDPGLGLRLIYFSYDVKMKEKGDIPEGYSVSREKKERFSLILESASTNQTSMYLCAIGGGGSIYNEQFFGPGTRLTVL.